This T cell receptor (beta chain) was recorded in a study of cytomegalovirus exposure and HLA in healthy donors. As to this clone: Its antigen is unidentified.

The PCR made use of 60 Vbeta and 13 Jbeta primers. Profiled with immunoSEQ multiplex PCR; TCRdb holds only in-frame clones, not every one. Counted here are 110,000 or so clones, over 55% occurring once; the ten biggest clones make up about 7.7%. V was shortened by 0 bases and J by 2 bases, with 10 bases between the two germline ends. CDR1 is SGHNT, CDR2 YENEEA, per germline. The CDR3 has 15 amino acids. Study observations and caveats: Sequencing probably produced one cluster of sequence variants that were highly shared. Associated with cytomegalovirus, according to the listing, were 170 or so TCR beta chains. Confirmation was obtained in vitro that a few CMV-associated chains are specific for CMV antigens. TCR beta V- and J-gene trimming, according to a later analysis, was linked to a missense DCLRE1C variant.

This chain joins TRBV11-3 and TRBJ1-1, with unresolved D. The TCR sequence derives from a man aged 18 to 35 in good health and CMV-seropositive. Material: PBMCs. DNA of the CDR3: TGTGCCAGCAGCTTAGATTTTAGCGCCAACACTGAAGCTTTCTTT. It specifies CASSLDFSANTEAFF.